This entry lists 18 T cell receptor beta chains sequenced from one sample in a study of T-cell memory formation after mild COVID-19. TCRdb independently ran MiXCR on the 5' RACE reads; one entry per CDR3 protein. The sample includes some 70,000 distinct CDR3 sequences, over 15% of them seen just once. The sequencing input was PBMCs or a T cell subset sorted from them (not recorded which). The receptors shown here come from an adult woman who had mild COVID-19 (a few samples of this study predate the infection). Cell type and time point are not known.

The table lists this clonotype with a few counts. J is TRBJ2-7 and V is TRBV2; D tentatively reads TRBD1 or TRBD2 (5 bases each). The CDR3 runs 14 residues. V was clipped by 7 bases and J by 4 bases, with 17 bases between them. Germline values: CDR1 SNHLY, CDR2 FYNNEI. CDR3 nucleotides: TGTGCCAGCACCGCCTGGGGGACGGGGTACGAGCAGTACTTC. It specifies CASTAWGTGYEQYF. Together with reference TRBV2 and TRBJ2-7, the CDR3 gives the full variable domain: EPEVTQTPSHQVTQMGQEVILRCVPISNHLYFYWYRQILGQKVEFLVSFYNNEISEKSEIFDDQFSVERPDGSNFTLKIRSTKLEDSAMYFCASTAWGTGYEQYFGPGTRLTVT.

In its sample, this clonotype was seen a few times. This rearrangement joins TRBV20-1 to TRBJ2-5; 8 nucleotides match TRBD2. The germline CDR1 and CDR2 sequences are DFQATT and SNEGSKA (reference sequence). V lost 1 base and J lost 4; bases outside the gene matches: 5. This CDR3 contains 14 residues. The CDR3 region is CSARGTSLSETQYF. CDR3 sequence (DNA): TGCAGTGCTAGAGGGACTAGCTTGTCAGAGACCCAGTACTTC.

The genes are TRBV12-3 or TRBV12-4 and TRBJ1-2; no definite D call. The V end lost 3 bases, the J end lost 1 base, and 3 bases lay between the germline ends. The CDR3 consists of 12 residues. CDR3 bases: TGTGCCAGCAGTTTGAGTAACTATGGCTACACCTTC. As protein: CASSLSNYGYTF.

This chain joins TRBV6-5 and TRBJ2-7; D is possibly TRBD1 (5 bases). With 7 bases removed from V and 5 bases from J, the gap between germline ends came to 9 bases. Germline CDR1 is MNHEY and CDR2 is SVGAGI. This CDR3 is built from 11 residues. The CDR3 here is CASTGIHEQYF. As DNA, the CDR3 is TGTGCCAGCACAGGGATCCACGAGCAGTACTTC.

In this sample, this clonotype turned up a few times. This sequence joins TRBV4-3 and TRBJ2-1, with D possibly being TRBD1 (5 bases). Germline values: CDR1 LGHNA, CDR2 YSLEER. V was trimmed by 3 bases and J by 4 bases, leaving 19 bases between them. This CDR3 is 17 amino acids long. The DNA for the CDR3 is TGCGCCAGCAGCCAGGGCCCCTCAGGGTCCCCATACAATGAGCAGTTCTTC. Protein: CASSQGPSGSPYNEQFF.

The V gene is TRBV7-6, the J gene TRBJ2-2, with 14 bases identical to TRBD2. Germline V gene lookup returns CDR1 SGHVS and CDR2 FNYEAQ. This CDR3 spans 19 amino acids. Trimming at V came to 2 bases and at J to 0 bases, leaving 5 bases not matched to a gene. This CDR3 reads CASSLPTSGRAANTGELFF. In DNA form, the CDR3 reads TGTGCCAGCAGCTTACCGACTAGCGGGAGGGCTGCGAACACCGGGGAGCTGTTTTTT.

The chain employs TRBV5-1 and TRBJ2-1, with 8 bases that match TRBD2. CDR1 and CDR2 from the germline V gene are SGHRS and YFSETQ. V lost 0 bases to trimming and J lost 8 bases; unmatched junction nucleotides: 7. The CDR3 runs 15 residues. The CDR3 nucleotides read TGCGCCAGCAGCTTGGTTGATAGCGGGAAGTATGAGCAGTTCTTC. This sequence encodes CASSLVDSGKYEQFF.

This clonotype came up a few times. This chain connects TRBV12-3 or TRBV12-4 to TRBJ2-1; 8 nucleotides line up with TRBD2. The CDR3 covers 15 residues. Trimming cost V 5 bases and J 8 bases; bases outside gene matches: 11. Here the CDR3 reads CASSPPGGRIDEQFF. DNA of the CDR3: TGTGCCAGCAGTCCGCCGGGGGGGCGCATCGATGAGCAGTTCTTC.

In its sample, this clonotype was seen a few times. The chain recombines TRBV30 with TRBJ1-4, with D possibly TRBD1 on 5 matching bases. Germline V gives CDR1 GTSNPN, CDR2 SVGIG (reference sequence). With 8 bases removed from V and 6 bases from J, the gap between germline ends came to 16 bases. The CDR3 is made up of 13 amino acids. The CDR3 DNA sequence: TGTGCCGGTAGGAGGGGTAGCGATGAAAAACTGTTTTTT. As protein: CAGRRGSDEKLFF.

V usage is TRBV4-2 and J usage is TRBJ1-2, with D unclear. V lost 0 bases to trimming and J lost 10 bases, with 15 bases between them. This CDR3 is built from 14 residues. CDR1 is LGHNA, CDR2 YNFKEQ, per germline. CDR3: CASSQEGGVVLYTF. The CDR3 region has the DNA TGTGCCAGCAGCCAAGAGGGTGGGGTCGTCCTCTACACCTTC.

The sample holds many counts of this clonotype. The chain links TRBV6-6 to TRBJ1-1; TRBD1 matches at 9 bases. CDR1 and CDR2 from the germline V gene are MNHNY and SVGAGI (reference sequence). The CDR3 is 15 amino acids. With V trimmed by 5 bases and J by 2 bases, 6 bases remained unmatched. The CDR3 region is CASSKPGQGNTEAFF. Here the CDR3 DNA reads TGTGCCAGCAGTAAGCCGGGACAGGGTAACACTGAAGCTTTCTTT.

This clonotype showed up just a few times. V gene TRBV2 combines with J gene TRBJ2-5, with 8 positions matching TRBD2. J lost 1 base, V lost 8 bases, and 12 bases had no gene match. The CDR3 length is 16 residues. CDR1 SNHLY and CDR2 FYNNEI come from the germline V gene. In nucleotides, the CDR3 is TGTGCCAGCCGACCCCGAGCGGGGGCTCCCCAAGAGACCCAGTACTTC. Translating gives CASRPRAGAPQETQYF. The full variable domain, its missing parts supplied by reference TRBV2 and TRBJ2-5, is EPEVTQTPSHQVTQMGQEVILRCVPISNHLYFYWYRQILGQKVEFLVSFYNNEISEKSEIFDDQFSVERPDGSNFTLKIRSTKLEDSAMYFCASRPRAGAPQETQYFGPGTRLLVL.

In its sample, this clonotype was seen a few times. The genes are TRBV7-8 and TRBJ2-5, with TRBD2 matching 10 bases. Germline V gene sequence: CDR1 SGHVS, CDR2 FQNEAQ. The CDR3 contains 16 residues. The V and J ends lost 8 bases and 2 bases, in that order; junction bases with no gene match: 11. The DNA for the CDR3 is TGTGCCAGCTCAGCGGGAGGGATATCGGGGCAAGAGACCCAGTACTTC. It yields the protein CASSAGGISGQETQYF.

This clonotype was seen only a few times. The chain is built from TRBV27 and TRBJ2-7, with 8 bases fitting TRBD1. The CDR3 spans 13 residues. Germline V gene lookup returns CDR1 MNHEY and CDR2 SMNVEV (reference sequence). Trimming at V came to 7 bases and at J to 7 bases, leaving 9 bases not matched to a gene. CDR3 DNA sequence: TGTGCCAGCACCCCCCAGGGGGCATATGAGCAGTACTTC. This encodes CASTPQGAYEQYF.

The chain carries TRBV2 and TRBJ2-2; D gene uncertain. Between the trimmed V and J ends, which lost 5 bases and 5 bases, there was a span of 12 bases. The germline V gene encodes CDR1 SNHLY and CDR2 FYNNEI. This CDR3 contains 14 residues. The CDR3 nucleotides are TGTGCCAGCAGTTTCGACACTGGTACCGGGGAGCTGTTTTTT. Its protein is CASSFDTGTGELFF.

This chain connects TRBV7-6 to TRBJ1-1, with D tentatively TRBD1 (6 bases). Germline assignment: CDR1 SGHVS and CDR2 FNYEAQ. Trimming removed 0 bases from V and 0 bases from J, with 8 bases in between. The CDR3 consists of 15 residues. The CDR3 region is CASSLARDMNTEAFF. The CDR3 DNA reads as TGTGCCAGCAGCTTAGCGCGGGACATGAACACTGAAGCTTTCTTT.

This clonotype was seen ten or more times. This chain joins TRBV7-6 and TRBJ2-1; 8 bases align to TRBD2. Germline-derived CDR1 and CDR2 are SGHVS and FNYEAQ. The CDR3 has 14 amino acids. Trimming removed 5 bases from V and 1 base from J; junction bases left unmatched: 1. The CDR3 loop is CASSTGGSYNEQFF. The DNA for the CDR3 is TGTGCCAGCAGCACGGGGGGGTCCTACAATGAGCAGTTCTTC.

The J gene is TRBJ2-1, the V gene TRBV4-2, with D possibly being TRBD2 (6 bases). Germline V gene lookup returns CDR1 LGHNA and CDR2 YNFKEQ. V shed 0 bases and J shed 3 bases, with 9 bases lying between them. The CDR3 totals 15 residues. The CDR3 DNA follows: TGTGCCAGCAGCCAAGAGGAGGGAAACTACAATGAGCAGTTCTTC. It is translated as CASSQEEGNYNEQFF.